A selection of T cell receptor beta chains follows, all from one sample in a study of T-cell reconstitution after alpha-beta-depleted transplantation in children. TCRdb reprocessed the PCR reads via MiXCR and lists one record per CDR3 protein. The repertoire holds hundreds of thousands of distinct CDR3 sequences, with 32% as singletons. The input for sequencing was PBMCs from the stem cell graft donor, taken from the stem cell graft. The receptors derive from a human donor who donated a stem cell graft to a child with aplastic anemia. The conserved cysteine and the conserved F or W are not part of the CDR3 here. Not every row has a clone size; where given, it reads once, few, many or a size class.

V gene,J gene,clone size,CDR3 protein
TRBV12-3/TRBV12-4,TRBJ2-1,.,ASSFGVDEQF
TRBV6-2/TRBV6-3,TRBJ2-2,many,ASSIPPGELF
TRBV20-1,TRBJ1-2,few,SAFLLQGTYGYT
TRBV7-8,TRBJ2-3,.,ASSQSRAGAPDTQY
TRBV23-1,TRBJ1-6,.,ASSQPTAYSPLH
TRBV15,TRBJ2-5,.,ATSKGIGKETQY
TRBV11-2,TRBJ2-7,.,ASSLSNRNYEQY
TRBV12-3/TRBV12-4,TRBJ2-7,.,ASSPGGGGSSYEQY
TRBV20-1,TRBJ2-1,few,SARVLGQF
TRBV20-1,TRBJ2-1,.,SAAQPGSYNEQF
TRBV2,TRBJ2-2,.,ASSDIQGNTGELF
TRBV7-2,TRBJ2-7,.,ASSLKGGSSYEQY
TRBV20-1,TRBJ2-1,.,SARDQLPTGGSDNEQF
TRBV12-3/TRBV12-4,TRBJ1-1,.,ASRLSLGTNTEAF
TRBV29-1,TRBJ1-1,few,SVGTGGWGTEAF
TRBV12-3/TRBV12-4,TRBJ1-1,few,ASSLAGVKSTEAF
TRBV30,TRBJ2-1,.,AWSARTSARKGYEQF
TRBV29-1,TRBJ2-1,.,SVEGLPGVPNEQF
TRBV9,TRBJ2-1,.,ASSVGFSNEQF
TRBV11-3,TRBJ2-1,few,ASSLEGTSGYNEQF
TRBV30,TRBJ1-2,.,AWKVWTGEEYGYT
TRBV27,TRBJ2-7,.,ASSRRLAGGYEQY